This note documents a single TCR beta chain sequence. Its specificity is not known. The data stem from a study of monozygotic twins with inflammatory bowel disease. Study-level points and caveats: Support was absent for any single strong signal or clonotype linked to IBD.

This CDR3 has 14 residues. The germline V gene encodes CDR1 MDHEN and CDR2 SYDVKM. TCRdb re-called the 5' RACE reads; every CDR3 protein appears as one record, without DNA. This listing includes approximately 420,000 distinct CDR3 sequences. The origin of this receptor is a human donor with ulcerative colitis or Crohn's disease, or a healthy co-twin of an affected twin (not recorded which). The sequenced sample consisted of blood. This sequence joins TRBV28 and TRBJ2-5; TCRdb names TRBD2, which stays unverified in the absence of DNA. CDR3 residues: CASRPDGGRETQYF.